Listed here are 5 T cell receptor beta chains from one sample, sequenced in a study of PD-L1 blockade in urothelial cancer (dated by TCRdb to 2016 to 2017). The library was prepared using the immunoSEQ multiplex PCR assay. TCRdb carries this immuneACCESS record with in-frame sequences only. Its versions omit some clonotypes, under half of them owing to an unresolved V gene in the studies checked, with the rest unexplained. Across this sample there are 25,000 to 35,000 clones, with around nine tenths seen only once. The ten largest clones take up 1.5% to 2% of the sample. Sequenced here: PBMCs, sampled around atezolizumab (anti-PD-L1) treatment. These receptors were collected from a man aged 45 to 65 with urothelial cancer.

Here the CDR3 DNA reads TGTGCCAGCAGTTTAACGCTGTTCCGTCAGGGGGGGGCCAACGTCCTGACTTTC. This sequence encodes CASSLTLFRQGGANVLTF. The chain joins TRBV27 to TRBJ2-6; possibly TRBD1 for D (6 bases). Trimming removed 2 bases at V and 4 bases at J, with 18 bases between. This CDR3 has 18 residues. Germline values: CDR1 MNHEY, CDR2 SMNVEV (reference sequence).

The J gene is TRBJ2-5, the V gene TRBV27, with 8 bases matching TRBD2. Per the germline V gene, CDR1 is MNHEY and CDR2 is SMNVEV (reference sequence). V trimming: 6 bases; J trimming: 1 base; junction bases outside the gene matches: 16. The CDR3 is 18 residues long. DNA for the CDR3: TGTGCCAGCAGCATGCAGCGGGAGAATGATAGGGCCCAAGAGACCCAGTACTTC. Protein: CASSMQRENDRAQETQYF.

The genes are TRBV5-6 and TRBJ2-1; D is possibly TRBD2 (6 bases). The CDR3 sequence is 12 residues long. Germline CDR1 reads SGHDT; CDR2 reads YYEEEE. Trimming pared 2 bases from V and 8 bases from J, leaving 8 bases between. The CDR3 bases are TGTGCCAGCAGCTTCGGGAGTTATGAGCAGTTCTTC. This encodes CASSFGSYEQFF.

This clone was detected a few times. This chain joins TRBV5-4 and TRBJ2-7; 8 bases agree with TRBD1. V lost 4 bases to trimming and J lost 7 bases; unmatched junction nucleotides: 10. Germline values: CDR1 SGHNT, CDR2 YYREEE (reference sequence). The CDR3 consists of 14 residues. The CDR3 sequence is CASSTTGGGLEQYF. In DNA form, the CDR3 reads TGTGCCAGCAGCACCACAGGGGGTGGCTTAGAGCAGTACTTC. The entire variable domain, with the rest obtained from reference TRBV5-4 and TRBJ2-7, is as follows: ETGVTQSPTHLIKTRGQQVTLRCSSQSGHNTVSWYQQALGQGPQFIFQYYREEENGRGNFPPRFSGLQFPNYSSELNVNALELDDSALYLCASSTTGGGLEQYFGPGTRLTVT.

This chain joins TRBV7-2 and TRBJ1-2; no clear D gene. The V gene's germline CDR1 is SGHTA and CDR2 FQGNSA. Trimming removed 1 base from V and 8 bases from J, with 11 bases in between. The CDR3 is 13 residues long. CDR3: CASSLGNLRGYTF. The CDR3 bases are TGTGCCAGCAGCTTAGGTAACCTGAGGGGCTACACCTTC.